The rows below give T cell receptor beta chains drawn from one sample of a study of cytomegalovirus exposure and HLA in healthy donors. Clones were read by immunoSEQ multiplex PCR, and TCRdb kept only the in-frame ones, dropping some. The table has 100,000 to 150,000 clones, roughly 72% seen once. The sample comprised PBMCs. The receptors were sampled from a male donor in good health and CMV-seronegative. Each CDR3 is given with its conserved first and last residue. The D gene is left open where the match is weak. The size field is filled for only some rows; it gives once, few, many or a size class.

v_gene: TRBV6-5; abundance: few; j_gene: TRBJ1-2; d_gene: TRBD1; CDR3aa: CASSRTGGEYGYTF; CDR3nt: TGTGCCAGCAGCCGTACAGGGGGCGAGTATGGCTACACCTTC
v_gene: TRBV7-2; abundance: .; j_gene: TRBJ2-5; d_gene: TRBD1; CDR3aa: CASSLDRGPGTQYF; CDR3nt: TGTGCCAGCAGCTTGGACAGGGGGCCGGGGACCCAGTACTTC
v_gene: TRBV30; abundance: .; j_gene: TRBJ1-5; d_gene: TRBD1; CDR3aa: CAWDTGGNFLRNQPQHF; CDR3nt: TGTGCCTGGGACACAGGGGGGAATTTTCTTCGCAATCAGCCCCAGCATTTT
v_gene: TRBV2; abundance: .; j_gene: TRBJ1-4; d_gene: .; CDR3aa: CASSVPGADEKLFF; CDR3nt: TGTGCCAGCAGTGTTCCAGGGGCGGATGAAAAACTGTTTTTT
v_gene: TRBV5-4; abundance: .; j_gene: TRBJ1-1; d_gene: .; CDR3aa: CASSELAENTEAFF; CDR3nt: TGTGCCAGCAGCGAACTCGCGGAAAACACTGAAGCTTTCTTT
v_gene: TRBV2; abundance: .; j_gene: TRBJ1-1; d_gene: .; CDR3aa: CASRTQGIKTEAFF; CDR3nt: TGTGCCAGCAGGACACAGGGAATTAAAACTGAAGCTTTCTTT
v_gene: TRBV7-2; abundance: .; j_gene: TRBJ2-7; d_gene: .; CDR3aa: CASSFLDYGSYEQYF; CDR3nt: TGTGCCAGCAGCTTTCTTGACTATGGTTCCTACGAGCAGTACTTC
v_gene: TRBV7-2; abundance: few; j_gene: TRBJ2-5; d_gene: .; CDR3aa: CASSLGGVGTQETQYF; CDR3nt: TGTGCCAGCAGCTTAGGGGGCGTAGGGACACAAGAGACCCAGTACTTC
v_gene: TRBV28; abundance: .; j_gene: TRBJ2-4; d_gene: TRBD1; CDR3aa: CASSPGTVKNIQYF; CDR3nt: TGTGCCAGCAGTCCCGGGACAGTCAAAAACATTCAGTACTTC
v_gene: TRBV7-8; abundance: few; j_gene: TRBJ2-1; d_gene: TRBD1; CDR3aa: CASSARDRGLNEQFF; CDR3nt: TGTGCCAGCAGCGCGCGGGACAGGGGGCTTAATGAGCAGTTCTTC
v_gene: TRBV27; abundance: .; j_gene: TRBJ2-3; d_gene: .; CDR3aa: CASSLWQGNADTQYF; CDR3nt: TGTGCCAGCAGTTTATGGCAGGGCAACGCAGATACGCAGTATTTT
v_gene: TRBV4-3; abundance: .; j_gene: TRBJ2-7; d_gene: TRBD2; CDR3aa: CASSQGLADYEQYF; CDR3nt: TGCGCCAGCAGCCAGGGACTAGCGGACTACGAGCAGTACTTC
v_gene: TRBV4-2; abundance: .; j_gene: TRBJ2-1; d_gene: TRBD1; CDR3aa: CASSHGDWTGGNEQFF; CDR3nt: TGTGCCAGCAGCCACGGGGACTGGACAGGGGGCAATGAGCAGTTCTTC
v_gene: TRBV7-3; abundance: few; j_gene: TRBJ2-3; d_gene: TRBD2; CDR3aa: CASSLSGTSVEYF; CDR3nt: TGTGCCAGCAGCTTAAGCGGGACTAGCGTCGAGTATTTT
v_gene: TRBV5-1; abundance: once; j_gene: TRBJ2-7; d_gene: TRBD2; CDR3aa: CASRSLAGGRRFEQYF; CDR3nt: TGCGCCAGCAGGTCTCTAGCGGGAGGGCGGAGGTTCGAGCAGTACTTC
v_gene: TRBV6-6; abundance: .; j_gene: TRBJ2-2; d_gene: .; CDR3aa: CASIGGAIRTGELFF; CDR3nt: TGTGCCAGCATAGGAGGGGCAATACGGACCGGGGAGCTGTTTTTT
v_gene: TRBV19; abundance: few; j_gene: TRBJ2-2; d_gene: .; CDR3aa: CASSLQGSGELFF; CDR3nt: TGTGCCAGTAGTTTACAGGGCTCCGGGGAGCTGTTTTTT
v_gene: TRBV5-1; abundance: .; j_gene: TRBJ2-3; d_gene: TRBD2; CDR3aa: CASSLAALAVSTDTQYF; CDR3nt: TGCGCCAGCAGCTTGGCCGCACTAGCGGTTAGCACAGATACGCAGTATTTT
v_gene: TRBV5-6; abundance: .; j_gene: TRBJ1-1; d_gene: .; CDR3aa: CASSLTRGYGTEAFF; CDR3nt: TGTGCCAGCAGCTTGACAAGGGGGTATGGGACTGAAGCTTTCTTT
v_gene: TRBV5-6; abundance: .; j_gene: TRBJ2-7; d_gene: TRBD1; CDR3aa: CASSPRTGRSSYEQYF; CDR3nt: TGTGCCAGCAGCCCACGGACAGGGCGCAGCTCCTACGAGCAGTACTTC
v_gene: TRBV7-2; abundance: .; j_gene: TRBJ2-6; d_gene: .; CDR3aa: CASSLATHSATSRANVLTF; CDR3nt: TGTGCCAGCAGCTTAGCGACACATAGCGCCACCTCTCGGGCCAACGTCCTGACTTTC
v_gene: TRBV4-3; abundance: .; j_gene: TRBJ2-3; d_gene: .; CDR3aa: CASSRDSLTDTQYF; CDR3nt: TGCGCCAGCAGCCGGGACTCGCTCACAGATACGCAGTATTTT
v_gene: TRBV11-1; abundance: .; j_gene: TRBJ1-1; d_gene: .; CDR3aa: CASSVQGSTEAFF; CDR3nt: TGTGCCAGCAGCGTGCAGGGGAGCACTGAAGCTTTCTTT
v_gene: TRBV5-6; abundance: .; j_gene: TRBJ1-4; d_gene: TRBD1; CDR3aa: CASSLVETGYEKLFF; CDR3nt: TGTGCCAGCAGCTTGGTGGAGACAGGGTATGAAAAACTGTTTTTT
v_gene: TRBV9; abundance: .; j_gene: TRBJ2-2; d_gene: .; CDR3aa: CASSVARDTGELFF; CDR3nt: TGTGCCAGCAGCGTAGCCCGGGACACCGGGGAGCTGTTTTTT
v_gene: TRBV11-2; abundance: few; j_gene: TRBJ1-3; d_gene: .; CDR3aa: CASSFRDTGGISGNTIYF; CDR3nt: TGTGCCAGCAGCTTTAGGGATACGGGGGGGATCTCTGGAAACACCATATATTTT